The source of this T cell receptor beta chain is a study of blood T cell repertoires in COVID-19. About the study: Material from acute and convalescent COVID-19 was sourced from the United States, Italy and Spain.

Enrollees, about 18 to 89 years old, lived in about two dozen US areas. The V end lost 4 bases, the J end lost 0 bases, and 10 bases lay between the germline ends. The CDR3 is made up of 14 amino acids. The germline gives CDR1 SQVTM, CDR2 ANQGSEA. How the authors handled the data: The authors estimated nucleated cell counts from reference gene primer amplification. TCRdb's copy holds only in-frame clones and misses some; the assay was immunoSEQ multiplex PCR. That table gives V, J and clone size, and the DNA gave D and trimming. Of about 210,000 clones in the sample, 80% to 90% were seen once. The chain joins TRBV29-1 to TRBJ2-1; D may be TRBD1 (5 bases). This TCR derives from a man aged 40-49 years who had recovered from COVID-19. The material sequenced was PBMCs or T cells enriched from blood (not recorded which). The CDR3: CSVAVTASYNEQFF. As DNA, the CDR3 is TGCAGCGTTGCGGTGACAGCCTCCTACAATGAGCAGTTCTTC.